This is a list of T cell receptor beta chains from one sample in a study of spatial heterogeneity in lung cancer. MiXCR was run by TCRdb on the 5' RACE reads, yielding one entry per CDR3 protein. The table shows around 12,000 distinct CDR3 sequences, with approximately 3% occurring only once. The sequences come from lung tumor tissue, collected at surgery. These receptors were collected from a male donor with early-stage non-small cell lung cancer. Both conserved end residues are part of each CDR3. The order of the fields is V gene, CDR3 protein.

TRBV28 CVSRALGNTEAFF
TRBV6-5 CASSPLRVPTEAFF
TRBV10-1 CASSESGTVGYTF
TRBV4-3 CASSQETGYGYTF
TRBV3-1 CASSGRVSNEQFF
TRBV20-1 CSASTALTSYEQYF
TRBV11-3 CASSLSDMYQETQYF
TRBV20-1 CSALDWGAKGYSNQPQHF
TRBV3-1 CASSLESDVYF
TRBV7-2 CASSRGGIAKNMQYF
TRBV12-3/TRBV12-4 CASSAELRPGYTF
TRBV12-3/TRBV12-4 CASSLPGGANTGELFF
TRBV7-6 CASSLWRGGYNEQFF
TRBV5-1 CASSPPRTGGQETQYF
TRBV4-2 CASSQVGQETQYF
TRBV7-2 CASSLPVADTQYF
TRBV20-1 CSAGSLISSLHF